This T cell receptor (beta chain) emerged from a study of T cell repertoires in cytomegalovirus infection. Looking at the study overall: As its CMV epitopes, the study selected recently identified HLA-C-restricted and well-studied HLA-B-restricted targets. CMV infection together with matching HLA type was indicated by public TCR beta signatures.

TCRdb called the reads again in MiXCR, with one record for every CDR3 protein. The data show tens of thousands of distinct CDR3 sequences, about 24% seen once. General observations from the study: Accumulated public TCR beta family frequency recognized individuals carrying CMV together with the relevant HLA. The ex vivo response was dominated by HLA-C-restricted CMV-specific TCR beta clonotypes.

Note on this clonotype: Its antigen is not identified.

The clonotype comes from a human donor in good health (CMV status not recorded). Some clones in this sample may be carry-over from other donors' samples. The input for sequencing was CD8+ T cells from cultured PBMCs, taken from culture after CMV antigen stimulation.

CDR3 loop: CASSTGTSGRSSYNEQFF. CDR3 sequence (DNA): TGTGCCAGTAGCACAGGGACTAGCGGGAGGAGCTCCTACAATGAGCAGTTCTTC. V and J are TRBV19 and TRBJ2-1; 15 bases match TRBD2. V shed 6 bases, J shed 0 bases, and the junction held 6 bases outside the gene matches. The germline gives CDR1 LNHDA, CDR2 SQIVND (reference sequence). The length of the CDR3 is 18 residues.